This TCR beta chain was identified in a study of T cells in Graves' hyperthyroidism and ophthalmopathy. General study points: Peripheral blood also featured most of the thyroid clonotypes expanded above 0.001. Ophthalmopathy and stable hyperthyroidism were told apart by a 13 V-J model.

This clonotype has a count of ten or more. The antigen is not known. Amplification of TCR beta CDR3 regions used RNA as the template. An initial round of RT-PCR targeting the TCR CDR3 relied on the HTBI primer set. Using its own MiXCR run on the multiplex PCR reads, TCRdb lists one record per CDR3 protein. The sample carries around 280,000 distinct CDR3 sequences, about an eighth recorded once. V dropped 2 bases and J dropped 3; count of bases not matched to a gene: 4. This CDR3 has 15 residues. The germline gives CDR1 SGHRS, CDR2 YFSETQ. The source material was blood. The rearrangement uses TRBV5-1 and TRBJ2-7, with TRBD1 matching over 11 bases. The TCR originated in a woman in her 30s with Graves' hyperthyroidism that later progressed to Graves' ophthalmopathy. CDR3 sequence: CASSFGTGGYYEQYF. The CDR3 DNA sequence: TGCGCCAGCAGCTTCGGGACAGGGGGGTACTACGAGCAGTACTTC. The variable domain in full, completed from reference TRBV5-1 and TRBJ2-7, reads KAGVTQTPRYLIKTRGQQVTLSCSPISGHRSVSWYQQTPGQGLQFLFEYFSETQRNKGNFPGRFSGRQFSNSRSEMNVSTLELGDSALYLCASSFGTGGYYEQYFGPGTRLTVT.